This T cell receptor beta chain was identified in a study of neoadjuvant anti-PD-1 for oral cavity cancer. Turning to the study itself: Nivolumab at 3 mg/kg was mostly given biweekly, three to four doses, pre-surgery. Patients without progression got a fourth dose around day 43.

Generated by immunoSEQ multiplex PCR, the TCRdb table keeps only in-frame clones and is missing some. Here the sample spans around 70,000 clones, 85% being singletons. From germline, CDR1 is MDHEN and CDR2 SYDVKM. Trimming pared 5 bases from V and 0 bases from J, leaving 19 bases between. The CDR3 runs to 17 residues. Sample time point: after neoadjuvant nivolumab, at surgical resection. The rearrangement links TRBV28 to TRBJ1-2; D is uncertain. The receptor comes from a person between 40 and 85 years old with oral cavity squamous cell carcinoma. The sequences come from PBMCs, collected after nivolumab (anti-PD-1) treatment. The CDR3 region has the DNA TGTGCCAGCAGTGGGATCGGTGAGAGTCCTTCTAACTATGGCTACACCTTC. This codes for CASSGIGESPSNYGYTF.